The source of this TCR beta chain is a study of T cell responses to AZD1222 COVID-19 vaccine. Generated by immunoSEQ multiplex PCR, the TCRdb table keeps only in-frame clones and is missing some. The table includes about 110,000 clones, 80% to 95% detected once. The V gene lost 0 bases and the J gene lost 0 bases, with 11 bases spanning the gap. The CDR3 has 16 residues. Germline values: CDR1 SGHRS, CDR2 YFSETQ. The specimen comprised peripheral blood, sampled 28 days after the second AZD1222 dose. The sequence came from an adult who received the AZD1222 COVID-19 vaccine. The chain carries TRBV5-1 and TRBJ2-3; D unresolved. The CDR3 bases are TGCGCCAGCAGCTTGGAGGCAGGCGATAGCACAGATACGCAGTATTTT. Translated: CASSLEAGDSTDTQYF.